The clone carrying this TCR beta chain was detected only a few times. Its antigen remains unknown. Patients counted as stable if ophthalmopathy did not develop within 18 months. Exclusion criteria comprised uncontrolled infection, other autoimmune disease, pregnancy or lactation. Germline CDR1 is MNHNS and CDR2 is SASEGT. The CDR3 has 15 residues. V dropped 11 bases and J dropped 0; count of bases not matched to a gene: 6. This entry comes from a study of T cells in Graves' hyperthyroidism and ophthalmopathy. Study-wide background: Peripheral blood was drawn at first diagnosis, prior to all treatment.

Study outcomes and limitations: Patients with ophthalmopathy were separated from those with stable hyperthyroidism by a 13 V-J model.

Amplified TCR beta CDR3 regions derived from RNA transcripts. A set of HTBI primers served as the primers for a first-round RT-PCR of the TCR CDR3. TCRdb independently ran MiXCR on the multiplex PCR reads; one entry per CDR3 protein. The sample records 600,000 to 750,000 distinct CDR3 sequences, around 16% being singletons. The origin of this receptor is a man aged 50-59 years with Graves' hyperthyroidism. V is TRBV6-1 and J is TRBJ2-1, with TRBD2 matching 11 bases. Sequenced material: blood. CDR3 bases: TGTGCCGTACTAGCGGGAGAGAGCTCCTACAATGAGCAGTTCTTC. It specifies CAVLAGESSYNEQFF.